The 8 T cell receptor beta chains listed next were all sequenced from one sample in a study of OX40 agonist ivuxolimab in advanced cancers. Sequenced by immunoSEQ multiplex PCR; TCRdb stores in-frame clones only, minus some. The sample includes tens of thousands of clones, around 80% of them seen just once. The sequencing here drew on CD4+ or CD8+ T cells sorted from blood, taken in a trial of the OX40 agonist ivuxolimab. These receptors were collected from an adult with an advanced solid tumor such as melanoma, head and neck, liver or kidney cancer.

The rearrangement joins TRBV6-4 to TRBJ2-1; 8 bases agree with TRBD2. V shed 5 bases, J shed 4 bases, and the junction held 4 bases outside the gene matches. The germline V gene has CDR1 MRHNA and CDR2 SNTAGT. CDR3 size: 14 residues. CDR3 sequence (DNA): TGTGCCAGCAGTAGGGTAGCGGGGTACAATGAGCAGTTCTTC. It yields the protein CASSRVAGYNEQFF.

V is TRBV5-1 and J is TRBJ1-4, with TRBD1 matching 7 bases. The junction had 7 bases not matched to a gene; V was cut back by 0 bases and J by 8 bases. Germline V CDR1 and CDR2: SGHRS, YFSETQ. This CDR3 has 15 amino acids. The CDR3 sequence is CASSLARGEAEKLFF. DNA for the CDR3: TGCGCCAGCAGCTTGGCCAGGGGGGAAGCGGAAAAACTGTTTTTT.

This clone was seen only a few times. V and J are TRBV4-2 and TRBJ2-7, with a possible D match to TRBD1 (6 bases). The germline CDR1 and CDR2 sequences are LGHNA and YNFKEQ. The CDR3 length is 19 residues. V was clipped by 0 bases and J by 3 bases, with 24 bases between them. The chain's CDR3 is CASSQDSRQGRVESYEQYF. In nucleotides, the CDR3 is TGTGCCAGCAGCCAAGATTCACGGCAGGGGCGGGTGGAAAGCTACGAGCAGTACTTC.

The chain uses TRBV21-1 and TRBJ2-7. TRBV21-1 is recorded as a pseudogene. The CDR3 is 14 residues long. Here the CDR3 DNA reads TGTGCCAGCAGCAAAACCCAATTCAATCTCGAGCAGTACGTC. Its translation is CASSKTQFNLEQYV.

The chain has TRBV4-1 and TRBJ2-2; TRBD2 agrees at 7 bases. Germline V gene sequence: CDR1 MGHRA, CDR2 YSYEKL. The CDR3 runs to 18 residues. V shed 0 bases, J shed 3 bases, and the junction held 10 bases outside the gene matches. Here the CDR3 reads CASSQESAASGHTGELFF. DNA of the CDR3: TGCGCCAGCAGCCAAGAATCTGCGGCTAGCGGCCACACCGGGGAGCTGTTTTTT.

This chain links TRBV30 with TRBJ2-7, with 9 bases lining up with TRBD2. V lost 3 bases to trimming and J lost 1 base; unmatched junction nucleotides: 7. CDR3 length equals 15 residues. CDR1 and CDR2 from the germline V gene are GTSNPN and SVGIG (reference sequence). The CDR3 reads CAWRFSGSFSYEQYF. The CDR3 nucleotides are TGTGCCTGGAGGTTTAGCGGGAGCTTTTCCTACGAGCAGTACTTC.

The chain carries TRBV2 and TRBJ2-1; perhaps TRBD2 as D (5 bases). The CDR3 is 14 amino acids. Trimming shortened V by 6 bases and J by 2 bases, and 11 bases separated the two germline ends. Germline CDR1 reads SNHLY; CDR2 reads FYNNEI. DNA for the CDR3: TGTGCCAGCAGAATCCCCGGGACCTACAATGAGCAGTTCTTC. This codes for CASRIPGTYNEQFF.

The chain employs TRBV29-1 and TRBJ2-1; no clear D gene. The CDR3 spans 11 residues. The V and J ends lost 2 bases and 6 bases respectively, with 5 bases between them. Germline V gene sequence: CDR1 SQVTM, CDR2 ANQGSEA. The DNA for the CDR3 is TGCAGCGTTGAACTGGGCAATGAGCAGTTCTTC. Its protein is CSVELGNEQFF.